Following are 18 T cell receptor beta chains from one sample sequenced in a study of neurological immune-mediated disorders. Each CDR3 protein is one row after TCRdb ran MiXCR on the 5' RACE reads. The sample comprises 55,000 or so distinct CDR3 sequences, around 3.8% of which are singletons, and roughly 2% rests with the top ten. Sequenced: CD4+ T cells from blood. Every receptor here comes from a middle-aged woman with multiple sclerosis.

This clonotype was recorded many times. This chain uses TRBV27 with TRBJ2-7; tentative D call: TRBD1 (6 bases). Trimming pared 4 bases from V and 0 bases from J, leaving 16 bases between. The CDR3 loop spans 16 amino acids. CDR1 and CDR2 (germline): MNHEY, SMNVEV (reference sequence). CDR3 coding DNA: TGTGCCAGCAGTTCCTTGACAGGTCCCTTCTCCTACGAGCAGTACTTC. Protein sequence: CASSSLTGPFSYEQYF.

This clonotype was counted ten times or more. The chain uses TRBV9 and TRBJ2-1; no reliable D call. The CDR3 has 11 amino acids. CDR1 and CDR2 from the germline V gene are SGDLS and YYNGEE. Trimming took off 5 bases at V and 6 bases at J, with 6 bases between the two ends. The CDR3 nucleotides are TGTGCCAGCAGTAAATCCAATGAGCAGTTCTTC. Amino acid sequence: CASSKSNEQFF.

The sample holds many counts of this clonotype. The rearrangement links TRBV11-2 to TRBJ1-5; D gene ambiguous. The CDR3 is 13 residues long. Germline loops: CDR1 SGHAT, CDR2 FQNNGV. The germline V and J ends were trimmed by 4 bases and 7 bases, with 11 bases remaining between them. CDR3 sequence reads: CASSSYLDQPQHF. As DNA, the CDR3 is TGTGCCAGCAGCTCATATTTAGACCAGCCCCAGCATTTT.

The table lists this clonotype with many counts. The V call is TRBV7-3, the J call TRBJ2-1, with D perhaps TRBD2 (6 bases). Trimming pared 6 bases from V and 3 bases from J, leaving 15 bases between. The CDR3 is 15 amino acids. Looked up from germline, CDR1 is SGHTA and CDR2 is FQGTGA. The CDR3 loop is CASSPEGFGYNEQFF. The CDR3 DNA follows: TGTGCCAGCAGTCCGGAGGGGTTCGGCTACAATGAGCAGTTCTTC. The full variable domain, in which reference TRBV7-3 and TRBJ2-1 provide the parts outside the CDR3, is GAGVSQTPSNKVTEKGKYVELRCDPISGHTALYWYRQSLGQGPEFLIYFQGTGAADDSGLPNDRFFAVRPEGSVSTLKIQRTERGDSAVYLCASSPEGFGYNEQFFGPGTRLTVL.

This clonotype has ten or more counts. The rearrangement uses TRBV10-3 and TRBJ2-3; no clear D. The germline V and J ends were trimmed by 3 bases and 5 bases, with 6 bases remaining between them. Germline V lookup: CDR1 ENHRY, CDR2 SYGVKD. CDR3 size: 12 residues. The CDR3 nucleotides read TGTGCCATCAGTGATAACGGAGATACGCAGTATTTT. Protein: CAISDNGDTQYF.

This clonotype was recorded many times. V and J are TRBV7-8 and TRBJ1-5; D call uncertain. Germline V gene data show CDR1 as SGHVS and CDR2 as FQNEAQ. Between the trimmed V and J ends, which lost 7 bases and 5 bases, there was a span of 15 bases. The CDR3 has 14 amino acids. The DNA of the CDR3 is TGTGCCAGCACCGCTAGTAACAAAGATCAGCCCCAGCATTTT. Its translation is CASTASNKDQPQHF.

This clonotype was seen at least ten times. V and J are TRBV5-1 and TRBJ2-1; 8 bases fit TRBD2. After removal of 0 bases from V and 7 bases from J, the junction contained 9 bases not matched to a gene. CDR3 size: 16 residues. CDR1 is SGHRS and CDR2 is YFSETQ in the germline V gene. The CDR3 is CASSLAGGGAGNEQFF. CDR3 DNA sequence: TGCGCCAGCAGCTTGGCCGGGGGGGGGGCCGGGAATGAGCAGTTCTTC.

This clonotype was seen ten or more times. The chain carries TRBV5-6 and TRBJ1-1; possible D gene TRBD1, 5 bases. Trimming removed 4 bases at V and 4 bases at J, with 20 bases between. Germline values: CDR1 SGHDT, CDR2 YYEEEE. The CDR3 totals 16 residues. CDR3 sequence: CASSPYPKGYSTEAFF. Written as DNA, the CDR3 is TGTGCCAGCAGCCCATACCCTAAGGGGTACAGCACTGAAGCTTTCTTT.

This clonotype has at least ten counts. The rearrangement links TRBV5-1 to TRBJ2-2; 10 bases are a match to TRBD2. The CDR3 contains 16 residues. The ends lost 3 bases at V and 1 base at J; junction bases unmatched: 3. CDR1 is SGHRS, CDR2 YFSETQ, per germline. CDR3 DNA: TGCGCCAGCAGCTCACTAGCGGGGCTGAACACCGGGGAGCTGTTTTTT. Its protein product is CASSSLAGLNTGELFF. Full variable domain (missing parts from reference TRBV5-1 and TRBJ2-2): KAGVTQTPRYLIKTRGQQVTLSCSPISGHRSVSWYQQTPGQGLQFLFEYFSETQRNKGNFPGRFSGRQFSNSRSEMNVSTLELGDSALYLCASSSLAGLNTGELFFGEGSRLTVL.

This clonotype has a count of ten or more. The CDR3 here is CASSLTSYNEQFF. In nucleotides, the CDR3 is TGTGCCAGCAGCCTGACTTCATACAATGAGCAGTTCTTC. The chain uses TRBV7-2 and TRBJ2-1; D is uncertain. The germline V and J ends were trimmed by 5 bases and 4 bases, with 9 bases remaining between them. The CDR3 is made up of 13 amino acids. Germline V gene data show CDR1 as SGHTA and CDR2 as FQGNSA.

This clonotype was counted many times. The rearrangement joins TRBV13 to TRBJ2-3, with a weak D call TRBD1 (6 bases). Trimming left V 5 bases short and J 0 bases short, with 12 bases between. The CDR3 is 15 residues long. CDR1 is PRHDT, CDR2 FYEKMQ, per germline (reference sequence). The CDR3 loop reads CASSRTGISTDTQYF. CDR3 coding DNA: TGTGCCAGCAGCCGCACAGGGATTAGCACAGATACGCAGTATTTT.

This clonotype was counted ten times or more. This rearrangement joins TRBV18 to TRBJ2-1; D uncertain. The CDR3 has 14 residues. Per germline, CDR1 KGHSH and CDR2 LQKENI. V gave up 2 bases and J gave up 6 bases, with 11 bases separating them. Here the CDR3 reads CASSPTGRGNEQFF. The CDR3 region has the DNA TGTGCCAGCTCACCAACGGGTCGCGGCAATGAGCAGTTCTTC.

The chain carries TRBV5-1 and TRBJ2-1; TRBD1 or TRBD2 may be the D gene (5 bases each). V gave up 2 bases and J gave up 0 bases, with 15 bases separating them. This CDR3 contains 17 residues. Germline CDR1 is SGHRS and CDR2 is YFSETQ. The CDR3 protein is CASSLSGTPGSYNEQFF. As DNA, the CDR3 is TGCGCCAGCAGCTTATCCGGGACCCCCGGCTCCTACAATGAGCAGTTCTTC.

This clonotype was counted many times. The rearrangement links TRBV7-9 to TRBJ2-5; a weak D match, TRBD1 (6 bases). The CDR3 length is 13 residues. Germline V gene data show CDR1 as SEHNR and CDR2 as FQNEAQ (reference sequence). V gave up 4 bases and J gave up 4 bases, with 10 bases separating them. DNA for the CDR3: TGTGCCAGCAGCTACAGGGTGGGAGAGACCCAGTACTTC. This sequence encodes CASSYRVGETQYF.

Ten or more counts support this clonotype. The rearrangement joins TRBV5-1 to TRBJ2-1; D might be TRBD1 or TRBD2, each matching 5 bases. The CDR3 contains 17 residues. The germline V gene has CDR1 SGHRS and CDR2 YFSETQ. V dropped 1 base and J dropped 0 bases, with 14 bases sitting between them. CDR3 in amino acids: CASSLRVGDPSYNEQFF. The CDR3 DNA follows: TGCGCCAGCAGCTTGAGGGTGGGGGACCCCTCCTACAATGAGCAGTTCTTC.

The table lists this clonotype with many counts. The chain is built from TRBV11-2 and TRBJ2-7; TRBD2 is a possible D gene (5 bases). CDR1 SGHAT and CDR2 FQNNGV come from the germline V gene. The CDR3 is 16 residues long. Deletions cut 0 bases from V and 4 bases from J, with 16 bases between. The chain's CDR3 is CASSLESRGFSYEQYF. CDR3 sequence (DNA): TGTGCCAGCAGCTTAGAATCCCGGGGATTTTCGTACGAGCAGTACTTC.

The J gene is TRBJ2-3, the V gene TRBV29-1; 8 nucleotides align to TRBD2. CDR3 size: 15 residues. J was trimmed by 0 bases and V by 4 bases; bases with no gene match: 6. Germline V gene data show CDR1 as SQVTM and CDR2 as ANQGSEA. The CDR3 DNA reads TGCAGCGTTGCCGGGGGGGGCGGAAGCACAGATACGCAGTATTTT. Its translation: CSVAGGGGSTDTQYF.

This clonotype was observed many times. The V and J genes are TRBV7-2 and TRBJ2-3; D perhaps matches TRBD2 (5 bases). The CDR3 covers 13 residues. The V and J ends lost 0 bases and 8 bases respectively, with 9 bases between them. The germline gives CDR1 SGHTA, CDR2 FQGNSA. CDR3 DNA sequence: TGTGCCAGCAGCTTAGCGCAAGGAGGTACGCAGTATTTT. Its translation is CASSLAQGGTQYF.